Listed below are T cell receptor beta chains from one sample, sequenced in a study of T cells after yellow fever vaccination. MiXCR, applied by TCRdb to the 5' RACE reads, yields one record per CDR3 protein. This table has over 250,000 distinct CDR3 sequences, around 5.3% appearing once. This material consisted of CD4+ T cells sorted from PBMCs, taken on the day of the yellow fever booster vaccination. The receptors shown here come from a man in his late teens or twenties who received the YFV17D yellow fever vaccine. Each CDR3 is given with its conserved first and last residue. A D gene is named only where the DNA matches it firmly. Not all rows give a size; the values are once, few, many and, for expanded clones, a class.

J gene	V gene	D gene	clone size	CDR3 protein	CDR3 DNA
TRBJ2-5	TRBV4-3	-	-	CASSQDRGKGTQYF	TGCGCCAGCAGCCAAGATCGCGGGAAGGGGACCCAGTACTTC
TRBJ2-3	TRBV25-1	TRBD1	few	CASSPWTGRGTDTQYF	TGTGCCAGCAGTCCGTGGACAGGGAGAGGCACAGATACGCAGTATTTT
TRBJ1-2	TRBV4-2	-	many	CASSQDWQGQGGYTF	TGTGCCAGCAGCCAAGATTGGCAGGGGCAGGGTGGCTACACCTTC
TRBJ2-3	TRBV9	TRBD2	many	CASSVVASGDTQYF	TGTGCCAGCAGCGTAGTGGCTAGCGGAGATACGCAGTATTTT
TRBJ2-5	TRBV6-6	TRBD2	-	CASSFQELAGGRETQYF	TGTGCCAGCAGTTTCCAAGAACTAGCGGGGGGGAGGGAGACCCAGTACTTC
TRBJ1-5	TRBV19	-	few	CASKKGRGNQPQHF	TGTGCCAGTAAAAAGGGCAGGGGCAATCAGCCCCAGCATTTT
TRBJ2-7	TRBV9	TRBD2	few	CASSVTGTSNYEQYF	TGTGCCAGCAGCGTTACCGGGACTAGTAACTACGAGCAGTACTTC
TRBJ2-2	TRBV20-1	TRBD2	many	CSARALAGGGDAGELFF	TGCAGTGCTAGAGCACTAGCGGGGGGAGGGGACGCCGGGGAGCTGTTTTTT
TRBJ1-4	TRBV7-9	-	-	CASSLDPGAEKLFF	TGTGCCAGCAGCTTAGATCCAGGGGCTGAAAAACTGTTTTTT
TRBJ2-5	TRBV4-1	TRBD2	-	CASSRLGAGAEGETQYF	TGCGCCAGCAGCCGCCTAGGAGCGGGGGCGGAGGGAGAGACCCAGTACTTC
TRBJ1-1	TRBV11-2	TRBD1	-	CASRRGTDNTEAFF	TGTGCCAGCAGACGTGGGACAGACAACACTGAAGCTTTCTTT
TRBJ1-1	TRBV5-1	TRBD1	-	CASSPTPGGTNTEAFF	TGCGCCAGCAGCCCCACGCCAGGGGGGACGAACACTGAAGCTTTCTTT
TRBJ2-2	TRBV7-2	-	few	CASSFGTLDTGELFF	TGTGCCAGCAGCTTTGGGACATTGGACACCGGGGAGCTGTTTTTT
TRBJ2-3	TRBV11-2	-	-	CASSSTRGARTDTQYF	TGTGCCAGCAGCTCCACACGGGGGGCCCGCACAGATACGCAGTATTTT
TRBJ1-1	TRBV7-8	-	few	CASSLGRGAEAFF	TGTGCCAGCAGCCTCGGTCGGGGCGCAGAAGCTTTCTTT
TRBJ2-3	TRBV7-2	TRBD2	few	CASSFDSGVRNTQYF	TGTGCCAGCAGCTTTGATAGCGGGGTGCGTAATACGCAGTATTTT
TRBJ1-1	TRBV29-1	-	-	CSVHGQNTEAFF	TGCAGCGTTCACGGACAGAACACTGAAGCTTTCTTT
TRBJ1-1	TRBV11-3	-	-	CASSLHAEAFF	TGTGCCAGCAGCTTACACGCTGAAGCTTTCTTT
TRBJ2-2	TRBV5-1	-	many	CASSPAVFPQLLNTGELFF	TGCGCCAGCAGCCCAGCCGTTTTTCCACAGCTCCTGAACACCGGGGAGCTGTTTTTT
TRBJ2-7	TRBV6-1	TRBD1	few	CASSGDRGYEQYF	TGTGCCAGCAGTGGGGACAGGGGATACGAGCAGTACTTC
TRBJ2-5	TRBV5-1	TRBD2	few	CASSSGGTQETQYF	TGCGCCAGCAGCTCGGGGGGGACCCAAGAGACCCAGTACTTC
TRBJ2-1	TRBV5-1	-	-	CASSLGGALYNEQFF	TGCGCCAGCAGCTTGGGGGGGGCTCTCTACAATGAGCAGTTCTTC
TRBJ2-1	TRBV7-2	-	few	CASSPAPYNEQFF	TGTGCCAGCAGTCCAGCACCATACAATGAGCAGTTCTTC
TRBJ2-2	TRBV5-1	-	many	CASSLGQGNLNTGELFF	TGCGCCAGCAGCTTGGGGCAGGGGAACCTGAACACCGGGGAGCTGTTTTTT
TRBJ2-5	TRBV7-2	-	many	CASSLLQETQYF	TGTGCCAGCAGCTTACTACAAGAGACCCAGTACTTC
TRBJ1-5	TRBV5-1	-	many	CASSLSGSQPQHF	TGCGCCAGCAGCTTGTCAGGGAGCCAGCCCCAGCATTTT
TRBJ2-3	TRBV7-3	-	-	CASSSQGGRTDTQYF	TGTGCCAGCAGCTCACAGGGGGGGAGGACAGATACGCAGTATTTT
TRBJ1-5	TRBV12-3/TRBV12-4	TRBD1	few	CASRPQGGQPQHF	TGTGCCAGCAGACCCCAGGGGGGTCAGCCCCAGCATTTT
TRBJ1-6	TRBV7-8	-	many	CASSSQNYRATGPLHF	TGTGCCAGCAGCTCCCAAAATTACCGGGCAACGGGGCCCCTCCACTTT
TRBJ2-5	TRBV4-3	TRBD1	-	CASSQGPRQGAGETQYF	TGCGCCAGCAGCCAAGGCCCCCGACAGGGGGCGGGAGAGACCCAGTACTTC
TRBJ1-1	TRBV12-3/TRBV12-4	-	many	CASSLRSGPLLTFF	TGTGCCAGCAGTTTACGCTCAGGCCCTTTGTTGACTTTCTTT
TRBJ2-1	TRBV29-1	-	many	CSVGVGYNEQFF	TGCAGCGTTGGAGTCGGCTACAATGAGCAGTTCTTC
TRBJ2-3	TRBV29-1	TRBD2	many	CSASGPAGNTDTQYF	TGCAGCGCCTCGGGTCCAGCGGGGAACACAGATACGCAGTATTTT
TRBJ2-5	TRBV7-2	-	many	CASTPWTHQETQYF	TGTGCCAGCACCCCGTGGACTCACCAAGAGACCCAGTACTTC
TRBJ1-1	TRBV7-3	-	few	CATGAANTEAFF	TGTGCCACAGGGGCGGCGAACACTGAAGCTTTCTTT